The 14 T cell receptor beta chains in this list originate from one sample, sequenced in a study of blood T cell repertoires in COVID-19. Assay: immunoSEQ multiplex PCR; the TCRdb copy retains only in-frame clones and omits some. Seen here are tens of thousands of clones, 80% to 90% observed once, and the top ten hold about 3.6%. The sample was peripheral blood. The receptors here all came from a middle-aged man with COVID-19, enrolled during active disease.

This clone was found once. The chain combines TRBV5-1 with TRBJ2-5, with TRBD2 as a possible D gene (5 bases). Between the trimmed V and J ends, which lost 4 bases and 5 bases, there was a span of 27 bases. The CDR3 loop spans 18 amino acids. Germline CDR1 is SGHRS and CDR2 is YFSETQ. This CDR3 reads CASSLFRTSAGSFETQYF. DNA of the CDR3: TGCGCCAGCAGCCTCTTTAGGACTTCGGCGGGTTCGTTCGAGACCCAGTACTTC.

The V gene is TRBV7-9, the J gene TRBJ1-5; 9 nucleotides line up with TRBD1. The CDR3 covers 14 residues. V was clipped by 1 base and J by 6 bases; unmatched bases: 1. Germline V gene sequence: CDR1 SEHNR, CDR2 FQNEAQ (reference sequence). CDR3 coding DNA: TGTGCCAGCAGCTTAGGACAGGGGGTTCAGCCCCAGCATTTT. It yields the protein CASSLGQGVQPQHF. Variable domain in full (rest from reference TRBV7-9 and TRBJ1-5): DTGVSQNPRHKITKRGQNVTFRCDPISEHNRLYWYRQTLGQGPEFLTYFQNEAQLEKSRLLSDRFSAERPKGSFSTLEIQRTEQGDSAMYLCASSLGQGVQPQHFGDGTRLSIL.

The CDR3, as DNA: TGCGCCAGCAGCTTGGGAGGGACAGTTCTTCAACAAACAGGGGGACTCCACTTT. Encoded protein: CASSLGGTVLQQTGGLHF. The chain is built from TRBV5-1 and TRBJ1-6; 8 nucleotides align to TRBD1. V lost 0 bases to trimming and J lost 16 bases; unmatched junction nucleotides: 21. The CDR3 has 18 residues. CDR1 is SGHRS and CDR2 is YFSETQ in the germline V gene.

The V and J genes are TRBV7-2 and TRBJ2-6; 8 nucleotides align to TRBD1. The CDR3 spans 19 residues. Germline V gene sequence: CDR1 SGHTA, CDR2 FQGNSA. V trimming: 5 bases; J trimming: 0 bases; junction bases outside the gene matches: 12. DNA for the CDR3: TGTGCCAGCAGCCCTTCCCGGGACAGGCATTACTCTGGGGCCAACGTCCTGACTTTC. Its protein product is CASSPSRDRHYSGANVLTF.

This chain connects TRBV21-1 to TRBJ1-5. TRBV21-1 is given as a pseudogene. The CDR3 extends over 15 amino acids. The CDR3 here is CASSRPLGSNQPQHF. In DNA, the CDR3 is TGTGCCAGCAGCCGGCCCCTAGGGAGTAATCAGCCCCAGCATTTT.

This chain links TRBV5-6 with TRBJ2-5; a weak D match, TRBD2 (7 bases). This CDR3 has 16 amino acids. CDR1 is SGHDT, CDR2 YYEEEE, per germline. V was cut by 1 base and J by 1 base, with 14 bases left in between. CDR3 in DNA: TGTGCCAGCAGCTTGCTACTGGCGGGGGCCCAAGAGACCCAGTACTTC. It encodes CASSLLLAGAQETQYF.

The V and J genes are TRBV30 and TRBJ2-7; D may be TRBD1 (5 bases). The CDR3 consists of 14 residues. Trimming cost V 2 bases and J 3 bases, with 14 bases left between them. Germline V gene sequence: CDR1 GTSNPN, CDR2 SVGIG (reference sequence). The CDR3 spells CAWSRGRVNYEQYF. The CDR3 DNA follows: TGTGCCTGGAGTAGAGGCAGGGTCAACTACGAGCAGTACTTC.

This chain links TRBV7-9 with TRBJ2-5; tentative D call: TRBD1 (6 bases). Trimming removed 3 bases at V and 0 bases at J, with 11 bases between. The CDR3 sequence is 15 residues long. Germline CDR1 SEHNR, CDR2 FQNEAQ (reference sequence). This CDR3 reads CASSLGTLDQETQYF. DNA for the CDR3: TGTGCCAGCAGCTTGGGGACATTGGACCAAGAGACCCAGTACTTC.

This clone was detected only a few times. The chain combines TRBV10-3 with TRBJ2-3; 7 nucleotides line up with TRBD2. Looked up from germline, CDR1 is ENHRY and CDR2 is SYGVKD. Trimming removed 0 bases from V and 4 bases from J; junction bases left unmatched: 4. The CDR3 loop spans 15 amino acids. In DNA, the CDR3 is TGTGCCATCAGTGAGTCAGGCGGGAGCGCAGATACGCAGTATTTT. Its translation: CAISESGGSADTQYF.

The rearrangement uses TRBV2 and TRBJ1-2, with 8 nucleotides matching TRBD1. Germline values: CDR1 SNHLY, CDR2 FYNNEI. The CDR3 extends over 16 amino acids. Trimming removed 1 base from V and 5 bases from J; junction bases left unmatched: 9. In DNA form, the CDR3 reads TGTGCCAGCAGTGAAGGGGGCAGGGGGCGGGTTTATGGCTACACCTTC. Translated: CASSEGGRGRVYGYTF. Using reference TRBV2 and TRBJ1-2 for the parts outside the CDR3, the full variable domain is EPEVTQTPSHQVTQMGQEVILRCVPISNHLYFYWYRQILGQKVEFLVSFYNNEISEKSEIFDDQFSVERPDGSNFTLKIRSTKLEDSAMYFCASSEGGRGRVYGYTFGSGTRLTVV.

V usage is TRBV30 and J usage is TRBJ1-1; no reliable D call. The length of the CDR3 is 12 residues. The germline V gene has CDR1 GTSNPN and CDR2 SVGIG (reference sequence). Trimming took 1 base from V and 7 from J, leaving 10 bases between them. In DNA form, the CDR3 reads TGTGCCTGGAGTGGCGGCGGGGATGAAGCTTTCTTT. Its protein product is CAWSGGGDEAFF.

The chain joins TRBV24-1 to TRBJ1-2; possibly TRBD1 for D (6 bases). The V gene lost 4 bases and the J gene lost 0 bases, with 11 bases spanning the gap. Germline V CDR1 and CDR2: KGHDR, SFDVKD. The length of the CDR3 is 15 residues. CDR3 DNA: TGTGCCACCAGTGACAGGACAGTCGCTAACTATGGCTACACCTTC. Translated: CATSDRTVANYGYTF.

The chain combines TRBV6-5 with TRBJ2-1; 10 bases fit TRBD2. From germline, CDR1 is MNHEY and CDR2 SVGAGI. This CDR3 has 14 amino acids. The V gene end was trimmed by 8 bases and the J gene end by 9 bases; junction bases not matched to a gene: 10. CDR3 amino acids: CASSEREGWVEQFF. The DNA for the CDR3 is TGTGCCAGCTCAGAGCGGGAGGGATGGGTTGAGCAGTTCTTC.

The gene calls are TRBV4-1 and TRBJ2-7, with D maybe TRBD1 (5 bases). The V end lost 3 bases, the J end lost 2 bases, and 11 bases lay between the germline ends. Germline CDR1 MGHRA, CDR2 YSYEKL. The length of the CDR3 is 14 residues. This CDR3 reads CASSHPGQTYEQYF. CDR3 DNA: TGCGCCAGCAGCCACCCCGGACAAACCTACGAGCAGTACTTC.